Sequencing of this TCR beta chain was carried out in a study of blood T cell repertoires in COVID-19. Overall study context: Samples of COVID-19 (acute and convalescent) were obtained from the United States, Italy and Spain. From T cells, B-cell-depleted T cells, or PBMCs came the material, which was cDNA or gDNA.

Original processing methods: Amplification of reference gene primers was used by the study to estimate nucleated cell counts. Assay: immunoSEQ multiplex PCR; the TCRdb copy retains only in-frame clones and omits some. The V and J calls and clone size were taken over from that table, and D and trimming were inferred from the DNA. The table shows approximately 240,000 clones, with about 85% occurring only once. Germline-derived CDR1 and CDR2 are MNHNY and SVGAGI (reference sequence). The CDR3 runs 13 residues. V gave up 5 bases and J gave up 2 bases, with 9 bases separating them. Sequenced material: peripheral blood. The rearrangement joins TRBV6-6 to TRBJ1-1; D not resolved. The clonotype originates from a woman aged 55-69 years who had recovered from COVID-19. CDR3 DNA: TGTGCCAGCAGTCATACGGGAAACACTGAAGCTTTCTTT. Translation: CASSHTGNTEAFF.